This TCR beta chain was observed in a study of shared clonotypes between healthy human individuals. This CDR3 has 15 amino acids. V was clipped by 5 bases and J by 1 base, with 14 bases between them. The V gene's germline CDR1 is MDHEN and CDR2 SYDVKM. Only in-frame clones appear in the TCRdb table, and some are missing; sequencing was by immunoSEQ multiplex PCR. The table includes about 480,000 clones, 75% to 85% detected once. This chain uses TRBV28 with TRBJ1-1; the D gene is possibly TRBD1 (6 bases). The sequenced sample was PBMCs. The receptor comes from a woman between 35 and 50 years old in good health. Some clones in this sample may be carry-over from other donors' samples. CDR3 bases: TGTGCCAGCAGTCGCACCGGGACACAGAACACTGAAGCTTTCTTT. Amino acid sequence: CASSRTGTQNTEAFF.